This T cell receptor (beta chain) comes out of a study of T cell clonotyping in hematopoietic cell transplantation. Profiling relied on immunoSEQ multiplex PCR, and the TCRdb table lists in-frame clones only, not all of them. The data show about 27,000 clones, more than 90% seen once. The sequence came from a man aged 45 to 65 in good health. Some clones in this sample may be carry-over from other donors' samples. Specimen: peripheral blood mononuclear cells.

The CDR3 here is CASSQVTGSGNTIYF. CDR3 in DNA: TGTGCCAGCAGCCAAGTAACAGGGAGTGGAAACACCATATATTTT. V and J are TRBV4-2 and TRBJ1-3; D is possibly TRBD1 (6 bases). Germline V CDR1 and CDR2: LGHNA, YNFKEQ. The CDR3 runs to 15 residues. V gave up 1 base and J gave up 3 bases, with 10 bases separating them.